The 32 T cell receptor beta chains listed next were all sequenced from one sample in a study of cytomegalovirus exposure and HLA in healthy donors. Amplification used 60 Vbeta primers and 13 Jbeta primers. TCRdb keeps only in-frame clones here, not all; method: immunoSEQ multiplex PCR. Here the sample spans 95,000 to 150,000 clones, 66% being singletons. The sample consisted of PBMCs. The source is a man younger than 30 in good health and CMV-seronegative.

The V gene is TRBV7-3, the J gene TRBJ2-3; 9 nucleotides line up with TRBD1. With V trimmed by 5 bases and J by 4 bases, 16 bases remained unmatched. This CDR3 is built from 18 residues. From germline, CDR1 is SGHTA and CDR2 FQGTGA. In nucleotides, the CDR3 is TGTGCCAGCAGCCTACACCCCCGGGACAGGGTTGCGTCAGATACGCAGTATTTT. Protein product: CASSLHPRDRVASDTQYF.

The chain is built from TRBV19 and TRBJ2-7; 8 bases match TRBD1. The CDR3 sequence is 14 residues long. Germline values: CDR1 LNHDA, CDR2 SQIVND (reference sequence). After removal of 3 bases from V and 6 bases from J, the junction contained 7 bases not matched to a gene. CDR3 in amino acids: CASSIGRGRGEQYF. The CDR3 bases are TGTGCCAGTAGTATTGGCAGGGGGCGAGGCGAGCAGTACTTC.

The chain has TRBV7-3 and TRBJ1-1; tentatively, D is TRBD1 (6 bases). Germline V gene data show CDR1 as SGHTA and CDR2 as FQGTGA. This CDR3 spans 13 amino acids. Trimming left V 4 bases short and J 2 bases short, with 8 bases between. The CDR3 reads CASSWTVNTEAFF. Written as DNA, the CDR3 is TGTGCCAGCAGCTGGACAGTCAACACTGAAGCTTTCTTT.

The chain recombines TRBV29-1 with TRBJ2-7, with TRBD1 identical over 9 bases. CDR3 length: 12 residues. V gave up 4 bases and J gave up 4 bases; unmatched junction bases: 2. Germline lookup yields CDR1 SQVTM and CDR2 ANQGSEA. For the CDR3, the DNA is TGCAGCGTTGGGGGACAGGGTTACGAGCAGTACTTC. This codes for CSVGGQGYEQYF.

This clone was detected a few times. This rearrangement joins TRBV7-2 to TRBJ1-1; no clear D gene. V lost 1 base, J lost 1 base, and 10 bases lay in between. CDR3 length: 15 amino acids. CDR1 is SGHTA and CDR2 is FQGNSA in the germline V gene. In DNA form, the CDR3 reads TGTGCCAGCAGCTTAGTCCGGGATTGGAACACTGAAGCTTTCTTT. It yields the protein CASSLVRDWNTEAFF. Drawing the rest from reference TRBV7-2 and TRBJ1-1, the complete variable domain is GAGVSQSPSNKVTEKGKDVELRCDPISGHTALYWYRQSLGQGLEFLIYFQGNSAPDKSGLPSDRFSAERTGGSVSTLTIQRTQQEDSAVYLCASSLVRDWNTEAFFGQGTRLTVV.

This clone was seen only a few times. The same CDR3 also results from other DNA sequences found in this sample. The rearrangement links TRBV27 to TRBJ1-1; D call uncertain. The V and J ends lost 3 bases and 2 bases respectively, with 10 bases between them. There are 14 residues in the CDR3. Germline V gene data show CDR1 as MNHEY and CDR2 as SMNVEV (reference sequence). DNA of the CDR3: TGTGCCAGCAGTTTGGGCAGAACCAACACTGAAGCTTTCTTT. This sequence encodes CASSLGRTNTEAFF.

The chain recombines TRBV4-2 with TRBJ2-5; the D gene is possibly TRBD2 (6 bases). This CDR3 has 19 residues. Trimming left V 0 bases short and J 1 base short, with 21 bases between. Germline CDR1 reads LGHNA; CDR2 reads YNFKEQ. CDR3: CASSQEGGTVRYGQETQYF. Here the CDR3 DNA reads TGTGCCAGCAGCCAAGAAGGCGGGACGGTCCGATATGGCCAAGAGACCCAGTACTTC.

CDR3 sequence (DNA): TGCGCCAGCAGCCGGATTCAAGCGGGAGTGGGTCTTTCAATTTTGAAAGGCGGGGAGCTGTTTTTT. Residues: CASSRIQAGVGLSILKGGELFF. The chain employs TRBV5-1 and TRBJ2-2; TRBD2 aligns across 8 bases. Germline V gene lookup returns CDR1 SGHRS and CDR2 YFSETQ. The junction had 30 bases not matched to a gene; V was cut back by 4 bases and J by 7 bases. CDR3 length: 22 amino acids.

A remark on this clone: The final CDR3 position lacks the conserved phenylalanine or tryptophan, pointing to a likely read error. This chain connects TRBV29-1 to TRBJ2-7, with TRBD1 identical over 8 bases. Germline values: CDR1 SQVTM, CDR2 ANQGSEA. Trimming removed 4 bases from V and 5 bases from J; junction bases left unmatched: 4. The CDR3 sequence is 12 residues long. The CDR3 DNA is TGCAGCGTTGGACAGGGGATCGACGAGCAGTACCTC. It encodes CSVGQGIDEQYL.

This clone was counted only a few times. The V and J genes are TRBV28 and TRBJ2-3; 9 bases align to TRBD1. Germline trimming cut 6 bases from V and 0 bases from J; bases unmatched to any gene: 7. The CDR3 extends over 16 amino acids. CDR1 and CDR2 (germline): MDHEN, SYDVKM. The CDR3 is CASSQIQGASTDTQYF. CDR3 DNA: TGTGCCAGCAGCCAAATACAGGGGGCGAGCACAGATACGCAGTATTTT.

V gene TRBV29-1 combines with J gene TRBJ2-3; the D gene is possibly TRBD1 (6 bases). This CDR3 comprises 13 residues. The V gene's germline CDR1 is SQVTM and CDR2 ANQGSEA. Trimming took 7 bases from V and 2 from J, leaving 13 bases between them. The CDR3 reads CSAGTRHTDTQYF. Written as DNA, the CDR3 is TGCAGCGCCGGGACACGTCACACAGATACGCAGTATTTT.

This clone was picked up one time. This rearrangement joins TRBV19 to TRBJ2-1; 11 positions agree with TRBD1. Germline CDR1 LNHDA, CDR2 SQIVND (reference sequence). The CDR3 contains 14 residues. Trimming took 2 bases from V and 8 from J; bases not matched to a gene: 2. CDR3 nucleotides: TGTGCCAGTAGTATATGGGGACAGGGGGATGAGCAGTTCTTC. It is translated as CASSIWGQGDEQFF.

The rearrangement joins TRBV7-9 to TRBJ1-5; 10 nucleotides line up with TRBD1. CDR1 SEHNR and CDR2 FQNEAQ come from the germline V gene (reference sequence). With 1 base clipped from V and 8 bases from J, the junction kept 8 bases outside the gene matches. There are 16 residues in the CDR3. The CDR3 region is CASSLGFDRGHEPQHF. CDR3 coding DNA: TGTGCCAGCAGCTTAGGGTTCGACAGGGGGCACGAGCCCCAGCATTTT.

Comments on this clone: The junction shows a germline mismatch at one end, possibly a read error. This chain uses TRBV9 with TRBJ2-3, with 7 bases lining up with TRBD2. The CDR3 runs 16 residues. Germline lookup yields CDR1 SGDLS and CDR2 YYNGEE. In nucleotides, the CDR3 is TGTGCCTGCAGCTCCCTTATGGGCGGGAGCGCAGATACGCAGTATTTT. It encodes CACSSLMGGSADTQYF. Based on the CDR3 plus reference TRBV9 and TRBJ2-3, the full variable domain is DSGVTQTPKHLITATGQRVTLRCSPRSGDLSVYWYQQSLDQGLQFLIQYYNGEERAKGNILERFSAQQFPDLHSELNLSSLELGDSALYFCACSSLMGGSADTQYFGPGTRLTVL.

The chain carries TRBV10-3 and TRBJ1-2; weak D call: TRBD1 (5 bases). V was pared by 3 bases and J by 2 bases, with 10 bases between. From germline, CDR1 is ENHRY and CDR2 SYGVKD. This CDR3 contains 14 residues. The CDR3 here is CAISDRGINYGYTF. CDR3 nucleotide sequence: TGTGCCATCAGTGACCGGGGGATAAACTATGGCTACACCTTC.

The J gene is TRBJ1-2, the V gene TRBV9; no reliable D call. The length of the CDR3 is 15 residues. Between the trimmed V and J ends, which lost 0 bases and 1 base, there was a span of 10 bases. Germline CDR1 and CDR2: SGDLS and YYNGEE. This chain's CDR3 is CASSVDGGLNYGYTF. The CDR3 region has the DNA TGTGCCAGCAGCGTAGACGGAGGGCTTAACTATGGCTACACCTTC.

This clone was detected a few times. The chain has TRBV4-1 and TRBJ1-4; 7 bases fit TRBD1. The germline V gene has CDR1 MGHRA and CDR2 YSYEKL. The CDR3 totals 15 residues. The ends lost 5 bases at V and 5 bases at J; junction bases unmatched: 8. For the CDR3, the DNA is TGCGCCAGCAGCAAAACCGGGACAGTGAATGAAAAACTGTTTTTT. Protein sequence: CASSKTGTVNEKLFF.

The rearrangement links TRBV5-1 to TRBJ2-7, with 8 positions matching TRBD1. The CDR3 is 15 residues long. Germline CDR1 is SGHRS and CDR2 is YFSETQ. V was pared by 4 bases and J by 4 bases, with 10 bases of the junction left unmatched. The CDR3 bases are TGCGCCAGCAGCCCGACCCGGGACAGGCATTACGAGCAGTACTTC. As protein: CASSPTRDRHYEQYF.

The chain carries TRBV30 and TRBJ2-5; D gene unclear. The CDR3 covers 13 residues. CDR1 GTSNPN and CDR2 SVGIG come from the germline V gene (reference sequence). Trimming pared 4 bases from V and 7 bases from J, leaving 16 bases between. The CDR3 DNA reads as TGTGCCTGGATAGGCGGTGTCCCCGGGACCCAGTACTTC. Encoded protein: CAWIGGVPGTQYF.

This CDR3 is CASSLPRVLYGYTF. The CDR3 coding sequence is TGTGCCAGCAGCTTGCCCAGGGTCCTTTATGGCTACACCTTC. V and J are TRBV5-6 and TRBJ1-2; a weak D match, TRBD1 (5 bases). V dropped 1 base and J dropped 5 bases, with 12 bases sitting between them. The CDR3 is 14 amino acids. Germline CDR1 SGHDT, CDR2 YYEEEE.

This clone showed up just a few times. The chain joins TRBV6-6 to TRBJ1-1; 9 bases line up with TRBD1. The V and J ends lost 7 bases and 3 bases, in that order; junction bases with no gene match: 6. This CDR3 region has 14 residues. CDR1 is MNHNY, CDR2 SVGAGI, per germline (reference sequence). Written as DNA, the CDR3 is TGTGCCAGCATCCCACGACAGGGGGACACTGAAGCTTTCTTT. Translation: CASIPRQGDTEAFF.

This chain joins TRBV27 and TRBJ2-7; D unclear. The V gene lost 5 bases and the J gene lost 5 bases, with 16 bases spanning the gap. This CDR3 has 14 residues. Germline V CDR1 and CDR2: MNHEY, SMNVEV (reference sequence). The CDR3 DNA follows: TGTGCCAGCAGTCCTAAAATCCTGAACCACGAGCAGTACTTC. As protein: CASSPKILNHEQYF.

This sequence joins TRBV9 and TRBJ2-3; TRBD2 agrees at 9 bases. The CDR3 loop spans 17 amino acids. V dropped 0 bases and J dropped 5; count of bases not matched to a gene: 10. Germline CDR1 SGDLS, CDR2 YYNGEE. The CDR3 loop is CASSVDPAGGVVDTQYF. The CDR3 nucleotides are TGTGCCAGCAGCGTAGATCCAGCGGGGGGCGTAGTAGATACGCAGTATTTT.

This clone has only a few counts. This chain joins TRBV28 and TRBJ2-7, with TRBD1 matching over 11 bases. Germline V gives CDR1 MDHEN, CDR2 SYDVKM. After removal of 10 bases from V and 6 bases from J, the junction contained 5 bases not matched to a gene. The CDR3 is 12 residues long. CDR3 in amino acids: CATRTGGLEQYF. CDR3 bases: TGTGCCACCAGGACAGGGGGCCTCGAGCAGTACTTC.

The chain is built from TRBV4-1 and TRBJ2-5; weak D call: TRBD1 (5 bases). The J call may not be correct, given that the DNA end is closer to TRBJ2-7. The CDR3 contains 17 residues. Germline CDR1 is MGHRA and CDR2 is YSYEKL. CDR3 sequence (DNA): TGCGCCAGCAGCCAAGATCTGGGCAGCGCAGGGTCCTACGAGCAGTACTTC. This translates into CASSQDLGSAGSYEQYF.

This rearrangement joins TRBV28 to TRBJ1-5; no firm D call. The CDR3 covers 15 residues. The V gene lost 8 bases and the J gene lost 5 bases, with 19 bases spanning the gap. Looked up from germline, CDR1 is MDHEN and CDR2 is SYDVKM. The CDR3 loop reads CASVGLGRFYQPQHF. The CDR3 DNA reads as TGTGCCAGCGTAGGACTTGGGCGGTTCTATCAGCCCCAGCATTTT.

The rearrangement joins TRBV28 to TRBJ1-2; tentative D call: TRBD1 (6 bases). This CDR3 is built from 13 residues. Trimming stripped 10 bases from V and 4 bases from J, with 16 bases between. Per the germline V gene, CDR1 is MDHEN and CDR2 is SYDVKM. The CDR3 region is CATEQGFGYGYTF. The DNA of the CDR3 is TGTGCCACCGAACAGGGCTTTGGCTATGGCTACACCTTC.

This clone occurred once. V usage is TRBV30 and J usage is TRBJ2-5, with 8 bases fitting TRBD2. V trimming: 2 bases; J trimming: 4 bases; junction bases outside the gene matches: 9. Germline lookup yields CDR1 GTSNPN and CDR2 SVGIG (reference sequence). The CDR3 extends over 15 amino acids. CDR3 in amino acids: CAWSPPGLGGETQYF. As DNA, the CDR3 is TGTGCCTGGAGTCCACCGGGACTAGGAGGAGAGACCCAGTACTTC.

In DNA, the CDR3 is TGTGCCAGCAGCTCAAGACTAGACTCCTACAATGAGCAGTTCTTC. It codes for CASSSRLDSYNEQFF. The chain employs TRBV11-2 and TRBJ2-1; D perhaps matches TRBD2 (6 bases). Germline V gives CDR1 SGHAT, CDR2 FQNNGV. This CDR3 contains 15 residues. V was cut by 4 bases and J by 0 bases, with 10 bases left in between.

This chain connects TRBV5-8 to TRBJ1-2; unclear D gene. The V gene lost 6 bases and the J gene lost 4 bases, with 16 bases spanning the gap. Germline lookup yields CDR1 SGHTS and CDR2 YDEGEE. This CDR3 is 14 amino acids long. The CDR3 loop is CASKTRRDLYGYTF. CDR3 sequence (DNA): TGTGCCAGCAAGACTAGGCGAGATCTCTATGGCTACACCTTC.

This clone has more than one count but fewer than ten. The chain carries TRBV5-1 and TRBJ2-5; 13 nucleotides line up with TRBD2. The CDR3 consists of 15 residues. Germline CDR1 reads SGHRS; CDR2 reads YFSETQ. Losses at the gene ends were 3 bases for V and 4 bases for J; bases not matched to a gene: 3. CDR3 protein: CASSSGLAGRETQYF. The DNA of the CDR3 is TGCGCCAGCAGCTCGGGACTAGCGGGGAGAGAGACCCAGTACTTC.

V usage is TRBV4-2 and J usage is TRBJ2-1; 8 bases are shared with TRBD2. Germline V gene lookup returns CDR1 LGHNA and CDR2 YNFKEQ. The CDR3 length is 18 residues. J was trimmed by 5 bases and V by 0 bases; bases with no gene match: 12. The chain's CDR3 is CASSQEIISGGVDNEQFF. The CDR3 nucleotides are TGTGCCAGCAGCCAAGAAATAATCTCGGGGGGGGTCGACAATGAGCAGTTCTTC.